Below, 19 T cell receptor beta chains from the same sample are listed, as sequenced in a study of blood T cell repertoires in COVID-19. Produced via immunoSEQ multiplex PCR; TCRdb's table is partial and in-frame only. The sample holds approximately 200,000 clones; roughly 86% are singletons and the top ten take less than 3.5%. The source material was peripheral blood. These receptors all come from a woman aged 30 to 39 with active or convalescent COVID-19.

The J gene is TRBJ1-4, the V gene TRBV28; TRBD1 aligns across 7 bases. The germline V gene encodes CDR1 MDHEN and CDR2 SYDVKM. This CDR3 has 15 residues. Losses at the gene ends were 2 bases for V and 5 bases for J; bases not matched to a gene: 5. CDR3 nucleotides: TGTGCCAGCAGTTTAGAGAGGGGGCTCAATGAAAAACTGTTTTTT. Translated: CASSLERGLNEKLFF.

The chain has TRBV9 and TRBJ1-5; 7 nucleotides match TRBD1. This CDR3 is built from 15 residues. J gave up 1 base and V 3 bases, and 4 bases lay outside the gene matches. Germline V gene lookup returns CDR1 SGDLS and CDR2 YYNGEE. CDR3 DNA sequence: TGTGCCAGCAGCGGGGGGGACAGCAGCAATCAGCCCCAGCATTTT. This encodes CASSGGDSSNQPQHF.

This rearrangement joins TRBV12-3 or TRBV12-4 to TRBJ2-5; tentative D call: TRBD1 (6 bases). The CDR3 sequence is 13 residues long. With 4 bases removed from V and 3 bases from J, the gap between germline ends came to 9 bases. The DNA for the CDR3 is TGTGCCAGCAGTTATCAGGGGAAAGAGACCCAGTACTTC. Translating it yields CASSYQGKETQYF.

This sequence joins TRBV5-1 and TRBJ1-1; 7 bases agree with TRBD1. The length of the CDR3 is 16 residues. CDR1 is SGHRS, CDR2 YFSETQ, per germline. The J segment lost 1 base and the V segment lost 0 bases, leaving 6 bases of the junction unmatched. CDR3 protein: CASSLGADRPNTEAFF. CDR3 nucleotide sequence: TGCGCCAGCAGCTTGGGTGCGGACAGGCCGAACACTGAAGCTTTCTTT.

The chain carries TRBV2 and TRBJ1-3; D not certain. In germline, CDR1 is SNHLY, CDR2 FYNNEI. CDR3 length: 15 residues. V was clipped by 5 bases and J by 4 bases, with 15 bases between them. The CDR3 here is CASSLIRVTGNTIYF. Here the CDR3 DNA reads TGTGCCAGCAGTCTTATTCGGGTAACGGGAAACACCATATATTTT.

The table lists this clone with a few counts. V gene TRBV28 combines with J gene TRBJ2-2; 7 bases line up with TRBD1. The CDR3 has 15 residues. The trim removed 7 bases at V and 2 bases at J, leaving 7 bases unmatched. Germline V gene data show CDR1 as MDHEN and CDR2 as SYDVKM. Here the CDR3 DNA reads TGTGCCAGCACCCTGACAGGGTCAAACACCGGGGAGCTGTTTTTT. It is translated as CASTLTGSNTGELFF. Full variable domain (outside the CDR3, taken from reference TRBV28 and TRBJ2-2): DVKVTQSSRYLVKRTGEKVFLECVQDMDHENMFWYRQDPGLGLRLIYFSYDVKMKEKGDIPEGYSVSREKKERFSLILESASTNQTSMYLCASTLTGSNTGELFFGEGSRLTVL.

The V and J genes are TRBV4-1 and TRBJ2-1; 7 bases fit TRBD2. This CDR3 is built from 16 residues. Germline V lookup: CDR1 MGHRA, CDR2 YSYEKL. Unmatched junction bases numbered 17, after V lost 3 bases and J lost 12 bases. The CDR3 nucleotides are TGCGCCAGCAGCCAGATCCCTCCCGGGAGGTCCTTTTGGCAGTTCTTC. This codes for CASSQIPPGRSFWQFF.

This clone came up once. V and J are TRBV5-1 and TRBJ1-1; 9 bases line up with TRBD1. The length of the CDR3 is 16 residues. CDR1 and CDR2 from the germline V gene are SGHRS and YFSETQ. J gave up 3 bases and V 4 bases, and 10 bases lay outside the gene matches. The CDR3 nucleotides are TGCGCCAGCAGCAGGGAGGGACAGGGAGGAGACACTGAAGCTTTCTTT. It encodes CASSREGQGGDTEAFF.

The chain recombines TRBV12-5 with TRBJ1-4; 9 nucleotides align to TRBD1. The junction had 9 bases not matched to a gene; V was cut back by 6 bases and J by 7 bases. Germline CDR1 and CDR2: LGHNT and FRNRAP. There are 15 residues in the CDR3. Here the CDR3 reads CASGSPGQGSEKLFF. CDR3 bases: TGTGCTAGTGGATCTCCGGGACAGGGAAGTGAAAAACTGTTTTTT.

The CDR3 is CASSQDQGVFSGNTIYF. CDR3 nucleotides: TGTGCCAGCAGCCAAGATCAGGGGGTTTTCTCTGGAAACACCATATATTTT. V usage is TRBV3-1 (or the pseudogene TRBV3-2) and J usage is TRBJ1-3, with 7 bases lining up with TRBD1. The CDR3 runs to 17 residues. Trimming took 0 bases from V and 0 from J; bases not matched to a gene: 5. The V gene's germline CDR1 is LGHDT and CDR2 YNNKEL (reference sequence).

The gene calls are TRBV12-3 or TRBV12-4 and TRBJ1-1; TRBD1 aligns across 7 bases. The junction had 5 bases not matched to a gene; V was cut back by 6 bases and J by 4 bases. The CDR3 consists of 13 residues. CDR3 region: CASSPGTATEAFF. CDR3 nucleotides: TGTGCCAGCAGCCCCGGGACAGCCACTGAAGCTTTCTTT.

CDR3 DNA sequence: TGTGCCAGCAGCCAAGATCCGACAGTCAGAGCTGAAGCTTTCTTT. Encoded protein: CASSQDPTVRAEAFF. This chain joins TRBV3-1 (or the pseudogene TRBV3-2) and TRBJ1-1, with D possibly being TRBD1 (5 bases). The V gene lost 0 bases and the J gene lost 6 bases, with 14 bases spanning the gap. This CDR3 spans 15 amino acids. Germline-derived CDR1 and CDR2 are LGHDT and YNNKEL (reference sequence).

The rearrangement uses TRBV2 and TRBJ2-3; D perhaps matches TRBD1 (6 bases). Germline lookup yields CDR1 SNHLY and CDR2 FYNNEI. The V and J ends lost 6 bases and 2 bases respectively, with 15 bases between them. CDR3 length: 15 amino acids. The CDR3 DNA reads TGTGCCAGCAGAGCCACAGGGCCCCACACAGATACGCAGTATTTT. Its translation: CASRATGPHTDTQYF.

This clone was detected only once. The V call is TRBV3-1 (or the pseudogene TRBV3-2), the J call TRBJ1-1; 7 bases match TRBD1. This CDR3 contains 15 residues. V dropped 1 base and J dropped 2; count of bases not matched to a gene: 4. Germline loops: CDR1 LGHDT, CDR2 YNNKEL (reference sequence). CDR3 amino acids: CASSQVGQANTEAFF. CDR3 nucleotides: TGTGCCAGCAGCCAAGTTGGACAGGCCAACACTGAAGCTTTCTTT.

The chain is built from TRBV27 and TRBJ2-3; maybe TRBD2 (6 bases). This CDR3 comprises 15 residues. Trimming left V 6 bases short and J 2 bases short, with 15 bases between. Germline lookup yields CDR1 MNHEY and CDR2 SMNVEV (reference sequence). The CDR3 is CASSRLVPNTDTQYF. CDR3 nucleotide sequence: TGTGCCAGCAGCCGACTAGTCCCCAACACAGATACGCAGTATTTT.

This clone has a single count. V is TRBV27 and J is TRBJ1-1; unclear D gene. Between the trimmed V and J ends, which lost 9 bases and 4 bases, there was a span of 18 bases. CDR1 and CDR2 from the germline V gene are MNHEY and SMNVEV (reference sequence). The CDR3 spans 14 residues. CDR3 nucleotides: TGTGCCAGTGGTCGGAACAGTGTGGGCACTGAAGCTTTCTTT. This sequence encodes CASGRNSVGTEAFF.

The chain links TRBV10-3 to TRBJ2-3; 13 positions agree with TRBD2. The CDR3 sequence is 17 residues long. The ends lost 3 bases at V and 5 bases at J; junction bases unmatched: 8. Looked up from germline, CDR1 is ENHRY and CDR2 is SYGVKD. CDR3 sequence reads: CAISDPGLAGRGDTQYF. CDR3 nucleotides: TGTGCCATCAGTGATCCGGGACTAGCGGGACGGGGAGATACGCAGTATTTT.

J is TRBJ2-3 and V is TRBV11-3; possible D gene TRBD2, 6 bases. Germline assignment: CDR1 SGHNT and CDR2 YENEEA. CDR3 size: 16 residues. V was shortened by 1 base and J by 2 bases, with 13 bases between the two germline ends. The CDR3 loop reads CASSLAIRTTTDTQYF. The CDR3 DNA follows: TGTGCCAGCAGCTTAGCGATAAGGACTACCACAGATACGCAGTATTTT.

There are a few counts of this clone. The V gene is TRBV6-6, the J gene TRBJ1-2, with 10 bases that match TRBD1. The CDR3 covers 13 residues. The V segment lost 11 bases and the J segment 6 bases; nucleotides outside the gene matches: 9. Germline V gives CDR1 MNHNY, CDR2 SVGAGI (reference sequence). The CDR3, as DNA: TGTGCCGGAGGAGACAGGGGGCAACATGGCTACACCTTC. This sequence encodes CAGGDRGQHGYTF.